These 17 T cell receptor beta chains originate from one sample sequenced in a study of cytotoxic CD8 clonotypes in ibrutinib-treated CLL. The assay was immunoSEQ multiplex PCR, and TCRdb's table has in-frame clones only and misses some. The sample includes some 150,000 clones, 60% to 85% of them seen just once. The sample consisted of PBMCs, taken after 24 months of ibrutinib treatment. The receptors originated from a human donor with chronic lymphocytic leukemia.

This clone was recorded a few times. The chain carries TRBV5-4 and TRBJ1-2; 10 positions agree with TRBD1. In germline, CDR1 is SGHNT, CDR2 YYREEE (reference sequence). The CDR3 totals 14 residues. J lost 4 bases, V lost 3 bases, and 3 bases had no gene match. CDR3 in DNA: TGTGCCAGCAGCTGGGACAGGGGTTTCTATGGCTACACCTTC. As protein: CASSWDRGFYGYTF.

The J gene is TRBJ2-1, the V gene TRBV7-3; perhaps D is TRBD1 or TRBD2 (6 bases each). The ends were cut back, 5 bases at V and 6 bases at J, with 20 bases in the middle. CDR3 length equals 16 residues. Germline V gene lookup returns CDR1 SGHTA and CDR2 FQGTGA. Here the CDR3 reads CASSLPVVGGPNEQFF. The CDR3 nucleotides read TGTGCCAGCAGCCTCCCGGTGGTGGGGGGCCCCAATGAGCAGTTCTTC.

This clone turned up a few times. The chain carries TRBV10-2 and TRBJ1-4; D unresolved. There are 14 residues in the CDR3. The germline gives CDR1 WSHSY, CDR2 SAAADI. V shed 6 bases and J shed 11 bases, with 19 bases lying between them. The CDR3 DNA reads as TGCGCCAGCAGCGCGGCCCAACCGGGAGGGAAACTGTTTTTT. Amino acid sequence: CASSAAQPGGKLFF.

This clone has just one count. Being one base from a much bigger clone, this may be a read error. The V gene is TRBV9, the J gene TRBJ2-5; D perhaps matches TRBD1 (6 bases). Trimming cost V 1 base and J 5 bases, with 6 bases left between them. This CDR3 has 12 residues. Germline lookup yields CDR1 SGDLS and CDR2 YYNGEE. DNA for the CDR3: TGTGCCAGCAGCGTACAGGGGGAGACCCAGTACTTC. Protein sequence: CASSVQGETQYF.

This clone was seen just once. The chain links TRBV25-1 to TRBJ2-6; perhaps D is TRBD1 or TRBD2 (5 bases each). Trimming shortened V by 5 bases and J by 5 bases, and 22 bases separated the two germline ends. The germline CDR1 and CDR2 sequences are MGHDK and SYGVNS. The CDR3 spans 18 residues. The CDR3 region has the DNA TGTGCCAGCAGTCCTAGCTCAGAAGGACAAAGTCGGGCCAACGTCCTGACTTTC. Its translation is CASSPSSEGQSRANVLTF.

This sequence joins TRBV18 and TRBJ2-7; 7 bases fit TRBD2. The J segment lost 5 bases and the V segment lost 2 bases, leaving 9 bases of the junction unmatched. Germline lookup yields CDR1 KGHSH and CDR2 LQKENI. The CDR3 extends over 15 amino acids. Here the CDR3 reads CASSPGEGPHHEQYF. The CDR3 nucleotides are TGTGCCAGCTCACCAGGGGAGGGTCCCCACCACGAGCAGTACTTC.

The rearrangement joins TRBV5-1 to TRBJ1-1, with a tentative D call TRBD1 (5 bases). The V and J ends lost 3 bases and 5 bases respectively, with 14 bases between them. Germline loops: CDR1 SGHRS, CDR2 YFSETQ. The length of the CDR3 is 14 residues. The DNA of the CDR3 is TGCGCCAGCAGCTCCGTTTACAGGCCGACTGAAGCTTTCTTT. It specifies CASSSVYRPTEAFF. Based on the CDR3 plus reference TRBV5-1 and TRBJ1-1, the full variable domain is KAGVTQTPRYLIKTRGQQVTLSCSPISGHRSVSWYQQTPGQGLQFLFEYFSETQRNKGNFPGRFSGRQFSNSRSEMNVSTLELGDSALYLCASSSVYRPTEAFFGQGTRLTVV.

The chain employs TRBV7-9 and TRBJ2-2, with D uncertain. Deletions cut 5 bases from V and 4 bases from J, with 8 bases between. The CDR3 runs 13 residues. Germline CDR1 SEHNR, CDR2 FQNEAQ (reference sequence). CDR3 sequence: CASSPPGTGELFF. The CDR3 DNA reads TGTGCCAGCAGCCCCCCGGGCACCGGGGAGCTGTTTTTT.

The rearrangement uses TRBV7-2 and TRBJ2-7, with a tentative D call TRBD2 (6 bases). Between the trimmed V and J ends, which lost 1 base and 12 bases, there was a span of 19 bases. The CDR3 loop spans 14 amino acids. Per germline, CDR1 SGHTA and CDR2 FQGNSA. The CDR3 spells CASSLGGAGLFPYF. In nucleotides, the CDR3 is TGTGCCAGCAGCTTAGGGGGTGCGGGGCTTTTTCCGTACTTC.

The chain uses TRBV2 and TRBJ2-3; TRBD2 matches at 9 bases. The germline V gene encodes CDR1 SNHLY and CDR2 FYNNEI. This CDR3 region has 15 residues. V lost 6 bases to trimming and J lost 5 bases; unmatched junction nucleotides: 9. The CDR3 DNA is TGTGCCAGCAGGACCGGACTAGCGTCGGTAGATACGCAGTATTTT. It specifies CASRTGLASVDTQYF.

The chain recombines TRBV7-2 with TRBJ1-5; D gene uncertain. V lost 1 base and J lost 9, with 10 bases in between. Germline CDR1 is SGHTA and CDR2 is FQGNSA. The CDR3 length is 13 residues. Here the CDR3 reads CASSLDPGMPQHF. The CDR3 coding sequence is TGTGCCAGCAGCTTAGATCCAGGCATGCCCCAGCATTTT.

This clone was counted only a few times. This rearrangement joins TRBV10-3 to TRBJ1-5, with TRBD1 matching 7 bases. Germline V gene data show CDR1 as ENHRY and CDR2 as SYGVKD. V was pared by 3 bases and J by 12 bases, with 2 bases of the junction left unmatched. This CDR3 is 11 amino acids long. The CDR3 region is CAISDTGDQHF. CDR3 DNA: TGTGCCATCAGTGACACAGGGGACCAGCATTTT.

CDR3 residues: CATDPRVGGKGEKLFF. For the CDR3, the DNA is TGTGCCACCGACCCCCGGGTTGGGGGAAAGGGTGAAAAACTGTTTTTT. The chain has TRBV15 and TRBJ1-4; maybe TRBD1 (5 bases). Germline V gene sequence: CDR1 LNHNV, CDR2 YYDKDF (reference sequence). There are 16 residues in the CDR3. Trimming took 8 bases from V and 7 from J, leaving 23 bases between them.

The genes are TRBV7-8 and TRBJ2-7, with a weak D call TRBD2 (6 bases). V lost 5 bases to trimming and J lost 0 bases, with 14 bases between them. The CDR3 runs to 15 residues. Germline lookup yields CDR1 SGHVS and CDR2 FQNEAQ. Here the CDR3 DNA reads TGTGCCAGCAGCGCCCGCCGGGACTTCTCCTACGAGCAGTACTTC. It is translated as CASSARRDFSYEQYF.

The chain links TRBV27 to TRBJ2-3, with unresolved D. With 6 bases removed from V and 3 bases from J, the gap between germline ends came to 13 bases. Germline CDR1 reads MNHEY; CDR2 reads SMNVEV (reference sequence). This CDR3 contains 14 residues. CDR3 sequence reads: CASRGIWGTDTQYF. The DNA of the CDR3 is TGTGCCAGCAGGGGGATCTGGGGAACAGATACGCAGTATTTT.

This CDR3 is CSVAWRVGEQYF. DNA of the CDR3: TGCAGCGTTGCGTGGAGGGTGGGGGAGCAGTACTTC. The V call is TRBV29-1, the J call TRBJ2-7, with D maybe TRBD2 (6 bases). V was pared by 4 bases and J by 7 bases, with 14 bases between. Germline assignment: CDR1 SQVTM and CDR2 ANQGSEA. The CDR3 contains 12 residues.

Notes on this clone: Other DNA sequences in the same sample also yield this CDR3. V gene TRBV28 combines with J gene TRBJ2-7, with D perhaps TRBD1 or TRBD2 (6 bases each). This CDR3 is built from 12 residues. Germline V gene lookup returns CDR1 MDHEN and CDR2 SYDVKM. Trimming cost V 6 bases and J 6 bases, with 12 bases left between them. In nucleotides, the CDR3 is TGTGCCAGCAGCCTAGGGGGGCGCGAGCAGTACTTC. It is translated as CASSLGGREQYF.